Listed below are T cell receptor beta chains from one sample, sequenced in a study of T cells after yellow fever vaccination. Using its own MiXCR run on the 5' RACE reads, TCRdb lists one record per CDR3 protein. The table records a few hundred thousand distinct CDR3 sequences, around a sixth of them present only once. This specimen was PBMCs, taken about 5 days after the first yellow fever vaccination. The source is a man in his late teens or twenties who received the YFV17D yellow fever vaccine. CDR3s include the opening cysteine and the closing phenylalanine or tryptophan. Each record gives: J gene, V gene, CDR3 protein.

TRBJ1-2	TRBV12-3/TRBV12-4	CASSLGGYTF
TRBJ2-3	TRBV9	CASSVLAGAAFTDTQYF
TRBJ2-3	TRBV5-6	CASSLVSLKATDTQYF
TRBJ2-6	TRBV5-4	CATNLRTGANVLTF
TRBJ1-1	TRBV4-1	CASSQDAIDRGRGNTEAFF
TRBJ2-1	TRBV11-3	CASSLVPSSEQFF
TRBJ2-7	TRBV5-1	CASSFTTYTLEQYF
TRBJ2-6	TRBV3-1	CASSHRQGGTNVLTF
TRBJ2-7	TRBV7-2	CASSPQGFGEQYF
TRBJ2-5	TRBV7-6	CASSLAQGLKQETQYF
TRBJ1-5	TRBV7-2	CASSFSNNQPQHF
TRBJ2-1	TRBV12-3/TRBV12-4	CASGPGGGDYNEQFF
TRBJ2-5	TRBV18	CASSPGWSRVFETQYF
TRBJ2-7	TRBV7-9	CASSLAFSSSYEQYF
TRBJ1-2	TRBV18	CASSLWDGGYTF
TRBJ2-6	TRBV4-3	CASSQDWGGPGANVLTF
TRBJ1-6	TRBV6-5	CASSYSGPRNSPLHF
TRBJ2-7	TRBV6-1	CASSDPTGGSHEQYF
TRBJ2-3	TRBV20-1	CSARSGGRTDTQYF
TRBJ1-2	TRBV5-5	CASSLALTGVNGYTF
TRBJ2-5	TRBV6-2/TRBV6-3	CASSLAGREETQYF
TRBJ2-6	TRBV20-1	CSASRQDSGANVLTF
TRBJ2-5	TRBV6-2/TRBV6-3	CASSYGQPPETQYF
TRBJ1-1	TRBV4-1	CASSPGAQDEAFF
TRBJ2-5	TRBV10-3	CAISDSEGAQETQYF
TRBJ1-2	TRBV7-2	CASSLARSDGYTF
TRBJ1-2	TRBV6-1	CASSPPGQGRNYGYTF
TRBJ1-5	TRBV15	CATSLAGTGGSNQPQHF
TRBJ2-3	TRBV4-3	CASSPFGGGPNPYTQYF
TRBJ2-5	TRBV20-1	CSARPQGWETQYF
TRBJ2-1	TRBV12-3/TRBV12-4	CASSRSGEDNEQFF
TRBJ2-3	TRBV5-1	CASSLAGRRADTQYF
TRBJ2-7	TRBV30	CAWSVLGYEQYF
TRBJ2-7	TRBV27	CASSLSWNVEQYF
TRBJ1-2	TRBV5-5	CASSLRPAANYGYTF
TRBJ2-3	TRBV20-1	CSAPGETDTQYF
TRBJ2-5	TRBV3-1	CATAGRGKETQYF
TRBJ2-2	TRBV7-8	CASSLVAGGPPGTGELFF
TRBJ2-1	TRBV6-6	CASSYGRLNEQFF
TRBJ1-2	TRBV30	CAWSLQGISYGYTF
TRBJ2-5	TRBV10-3	CAIKGTAQETQYF
TRBJ2-1	TRBV19	CASSIEGQEDPNEQFF
TRBJ1-1	TRBV18	CASSPRVRRDTEAFF
TRBJ1-1	TRBV29-1	CSVWGRLLGEAFF
TRBJ1-2	TRBV19	CASLRRGHGYTF
TRBJ2-7	TRBV20-1	CSARESGEQYF
TRBJ2-1	TRBV6-1	CASSGGVSYNEQFF
TRBJ2-1	TRBV7-2	CASSLAAGGREQFF
TRBJ1-2	TRBV25-1	CASSDLIRDGYTF
TRBJ2-5	TRBV29-1	CSVVGFPLVQAIQETQYF
TRBJ2-3	TRBV7-2	CASSRSVSTDTQYF
TRBJ1-6	TRBV12-3/TRBV12-4	CASTLGQYNSPLHF
TRBJ1-2	TRBV12-3/TRBV12-4	CASSLGTEIYGYTF
TRBJ2-1	TRBV6-2/TRBV6-3	CASSYPADSAGDEQFF
TRBJ2-7	TRBV28	CASRNTAGGLGEQYF
TRBJ2-3	TRBV20-1	CSARDFGGKDTQYF